This is a list of T cell receptor beta chains from one sample in a study of early T cells in non-severe SARS-CoV-2 infection. TCRdb called the 5' RACE reads again in MiXCR, with one record for every CDR3 protein. The repertoire has tens of thousands of distinct CDR3 sequences, around 12% of them found once; the top ten carry around a sixth. The sequences come from whole blood, collected at baseline. All receptors derive from an adult who was a healthcare worker with PCR-confirmed SARS-CoV-2 infection or an uninfected control (not recorded which). The donor label of this sample is uncertain. Both conserved end residues are part of each CDR3. Each record gives: D gene, clone size, J gene, V gene, CDR3 protein, CDR3 DNA. The D gene is left open where the match is weak. Size values are once, few and many counts, or a class for expanded clones, and some rows have none.

. | few | TRBJ2-7 | TRBV7-2 | CASSPYRHYEQYF | TGTGCCAGCAGCCCTTACAGGCATTACGAGCAGTACTTC
. | few | TRBJ2-6 | TRBV4-3 | CASSQGSGGSGANVLTF | TGCGCCAGCAGCCAAGGGTCCGGAGGATCTGGGGCCAACGTCCTGACTTTC
. | once | TRBJ2-2 | TRBV12-3/TRBV12-4 | CASSFHTGELFF | TGTGCCAGCAGTTTTCACACCGGGGAGCTGTTTTTT
TRBD2 | few | TRBJ2-3 | TRBV7-2 | CASSSLAGVNTDTQYF | TGTGCCAGCAGCTCGCTAGCGGGGGTGAACACAGATACGCAGTATTTT
TRBD2 | many | TRBJ2-1 | TRBV5-1 | CASSLYSGLNEQFF | TGCGCCAGCAGCTTGTATAGCGGGCTGAATGAGCAGTTCTTC
TRBD1 | many | TRBJ2-4 | TRBV5-1 | CASSLTGENIQYF | TGCGCCAGCAGCTTGACAGGGGAAAACATTCAGTACTTC
TRBD1 | many | TRBJ1-2 | TRBV7-2 | CASSLTGGNYGYTF | TGTGCCAGCAGCTTGACAGGGGGCAACTATGGCTACACCTTC
. | . | TRBJ2-7 | TRBV20-1 | CSARGGSGYYEQYF | TGCAGTGCTAGAGGAGGTAGCGGATACTACGAGCAGTACTTC
. | many | TRBJ2-1 | TRBV19 | CASSIDIRNEQFF | TGTGCCAGTAGTATAGATATACGGAATGAGCAGTTCTTC
TRBD1 | . | TRBJ2-7 | TRBV27 | CASSVGQGGFLEYF | TGTGCCAGCAGTGTCGGACAGGGTGGGTTCTTAGAGTACTTC
TRBD2 | . | TRBJ2-3 | TRBV20-1 | CSAWGPLADTDTQYF | TGCAGTGCTTGGGGCCCACTAGCGGACACAGATACGCAGTATTTT
. | many | TRBJ1-1 | TRBV20-1 | CSATLQNTEAFF | TGCAGTGCTACACTACAGAACACTGAAGCTTTCTTT
. | . | TRBJ2-5 | TRBV20-1 | CSARAPSPPGETQYF | TGCAGTGCTAGAGCTCCGTCCCCCCCGGGAGAGACCCAGTACTTC
. | . | TRBJ2-3 | TRBV12-3/TRBV12-4 | CASSQTDTQYF | TGTGCCAGCAGCCAGACAGATACGCAGTATTTT
. | many | TRBJ2-1 | TRBV24-1 | CATSDPGSSDEQFF | TGTGCCACCAGTGATCCAGGATCGAGCGATGAGCAGTTCTTC
. | . | TRBJ1-5 | TRBV18 | CASSSGRSNQPQHF | TGTGCCAGCTCATCGGGACGAAGCAATCAGCCCCAGCATTTT
. | few | TRBJ2-2 | TRBV11-2 | CASSQTGVNTGELFF | TGTGCCAGCAGTCAGACGGGGGTGAACACCGGGGAGCTGTTTTTT
. | few | TRBJ1-4 | TRBV5-1 | CASQLTATNEKLFF | TGCGCCAGCCAACTGACAGCAACTAATGAAAAACTGTTTTTT
TRBD1 | few | TRBJ1-1 | TRBV4-2 | CASSQGDREIDEAFF | TGTGCCAGCAGCCAAGGGGACAGGGAAATTGATGAAGCTTTCTTT
TRBD1 | . | TRBJ1-1 | TRBV11-1 | CASSSRGSRRTEAFF | TGTGCCAGCAGCTCCAGGGGGAGTCGTCGCACTGAAGCTTTCTTT
TRBD2 | . | TRBJ2-7 | TRBV6-5 | CASSHGDSGRGRPYEQYF | TGTGCCAGCAGCCACGGGGATAGCGGGAGGGGTAGACCCTACGAGCAGTACTTC
TRBD1 | . | TRBJ1-2 | TRBV12-3/TRBV12-4 | CASSRTGASYTF | TGTGCCAGCAGCCGGACAGGGGCGAGCTACACCTTC
. | . | TRBJ1-2 | TRBV18 | CASSPTGTVNGYTF | TGTGCCAGCTCGCCGACCGGGACGGTTAATGGCTACACCTTC
. | many | TRBJ2-1 | TRBV7-3 | CASSFPGAEQFF | TGTGCCAGCAGCTTTCCGGGGGCTGAGCAGTTCTTC
TRBD2 | many | TRBJ2-1 | TRBV7-3 | CASSLTPSGGEQFF | TGTGCCAGCAGCTTAACCCCTAGCGGGGGTGAGCAGTTCTTC
. | few | TRBJ1-1 | TRBV12-3/TRBV12-4 | CASSDSDGGAFF | TGTGCCAGCAGTGATAGCGACGGAGGGGCTTTCTTT
. | few | TRBJ1-6 | TRBV30 | CAWTGPATYNSPLHF | TGTGCCTGGACCGGCCCAGCAACCTATAATTCACCCCTCCACTTT
. | . | TRBJ1-2 | TRBV10-3 | CAISESRESYGYTF | TGTGCCATCAGTGAGTCCAGGGAGAGCTATGGCTACACCTTC
TRBD2 | . | TRBJ2-7 | TRBV4-2 | CASSPNGLAGDEQYF | TGTGCCAGCAGCCCCAACGGACTAGCGGGGGACGAGCAGTACTTC
. | . | TRBJ1-3 | TRBV5-1 | CASSSQGVSGNTIYF | TGCGCCAGCAGCTCTCAGGGAGTCTCTGGAAACACCATATATTTT
. | . | TRBJ2-5 | TRBV5-4 | CASSSTGSGETQYF | TGTGCCAGCAGCTCGACAGGGAGCGGGGAGACCCAGTACTTC
. | few | TRBJ1-4 | TRBV12-3/TRBV12-4 | CASGFGEKLFF | TGTGCCAGCGGTTTCGGAGAAAAACTGTTTTTT
TRBD1 | many | TRBJ2-6 | TRBV5-1 | CASSLKGTASSGANVLTF | TGCGCCAGCAGCTTGAAGGGGACAGCCTCCTCTGGGGCCAACGTCCTGACTTTC
. | . | TRBJ2-5 | TRBV20-1 | CSAREDTFQETQYF | TGCAGTGCTAGAGAGGACACGTTCCAAGAGACCCAGTACTTC
. | few | TRBJ1-3 | TRBV12-3/TRBV12-4 | CASSLTGSGNTIYF | TGTGCCAGCAGTTTAACAGGCTCTGGAAACACCATATATTTT
TRBD1 | . | TRBJ1-4 | TRBV10-3 | CAISGTGFEKLFF | TGTGCCATCAGCGGGACAGGGTTTGAAAAACTGTTTTTT
. | few | TRBJ2-7 | TRBV6-2/TRBV6-3 | CASSYSSPAREQYF | TGTGCCAGCAGTTACTCTTCCCCGGCGAGAGAGCAGTACTTC
. | many | TRBJ2-5 | TRBV4-3 | CASSASPGTMETQYF | TGCGCCAGCAGCGCCTCGCCAGGGACCATGGAGACCCAGTACTTC
TRBD2 | few | TRBJ2-1 | TRBV12-3/TRBV12-4 | CASSFLAGAYNEQFF | TGTGCCAGCAGTTTCTTAGCGGGGGCCTACAATGAGCAGTTCTTC
. | . | TRBJ2-7 | TRBV7-8 | CASIGADRGKEQYF | TGTGCCAGCATCGGGGCGGACCGGGGAAAGGAGCAGTACTTC
. | many | TRBJ2-6 | TRBV15 | CATSPGTDPSGANVLTF | TGTGCCACCAGCCCGGGGACGGACCCCTCTGGGGCCAACGTCCTGACTTTC
TRBD1 | few | TRBJ1-1 | TRBV2 | CASRGQSGTEAFF | TGTGCCAGCAGGGGACAGAGTGGGACTGAAGCTTTCTTT
. | many | TRBJ2-7 | TRBV4-1 | CASSQNWVPGLTTTYEQYF | TGCGCCAGCAGCCAAAATTGGGTCCCGGGACTTACTACAACGTACGAGCAGTACTTC
TRBD2 | . | TRBJ2-1 | TRBV5-1 | CASSLAGGPTHEQFF | TGCGCCAGCAGCTTAGCGGGAGGGCCGACCCATGAGCAGTTCTTC
. | . | TRBJ2-7 | TRBV4-1 | CASSQDPGASEQYF | TGCGCCAGCAGCCAAGATCCAGGGGCTAGCGAGCAGTACTTC
. | few | TRBJ2-3 | TRBV12-3/TRBV12-4 | CASSPQSRGTDTQYF | TGTGCCAGCAGCCCTCAATCCAGAGGAACAGATACGCAGTATTTT
. | few | TRBJ1-1 | TRBV5-1 | CASTPREGANTEAFF | TGCGCCAGCACCCCAAGGGAGGGCGCGAACACTGAAGCTTTCTTT
TRBD2 | . | TRBJ2-1 | TRBV7-9 | CASTTSGGVVEQFF | TGTGCCAGCACGACTAGCGGGGGTGTTGTGGAGCAGTTCTTC
. | . | TRBJ2-3 | TRBV6-2/TRBV6-3 | CASSIPFSGASDTQYF | TGTGCCAGCAGTATTCCCTTTAGCGGTGCGTCGGATACGCAGTATTTT
. | few | TRBJ1-3 | TRBV12-3/TRBV12-4 | CASSSFGTIYF | TGTGCCAGCAGTTCTTTTGGCACCATATATTTT
TRBD1 | few | TRBJ2-7 | TRBV4-1 | CASSQDLGQGYEQYF | TGCGCCAGCAGCCAAGATTTGGGACAGGGGTACGAGCAGTACTTC
TRBD2 | few | TRBJ2-7 | TRBV20-1 | CSAWTSGATYEQYF | TGCAGTGCTTGGACTAGCGGGGCTACCTACGAGCAGTACTTC